The clone carrying this T cell receptor (beta chain) was seen a handful of times. As yet, its antigen is unknown. PCR amplification relied on 60 Vbeta primers (plus 13 Jbeta primers). TCRdb's table, derived via immunoSEQ multiplex PCR, lists solely in-frame clones and lacks some. This sample has about 100,000 clones, with around 73% found just once. This sample was included in a study of cytomegalovirus exposure and HLA in healthy donors. The CDR3 spans 14 residues. Germline V lookup: CDR1 SEHNR, CDR2 FQNEAQ (reference sequence). Trimming took off 4 bases at V and 2 bases at J, with 12 bases between the two ends. Whole-study results and caveats: Analyses of presence/absence relied on an assumption of roughly uniform sequencing depth across donors.

The sequencing sample was made of PBMCs. V gene TRBV7-9 combines with J gene TRBJ2-7; tentative D call: TRBD2 (5 bases). The origin of this receptor is a man aged 35-49 years in good health and CMV-seronegative. The CDR3 DNA reads TGTGCCAGCAGCTCCGCGACGGAGGCCTACGAGCAGTACTTC. It is translated as CASSSATEAYEQYF.